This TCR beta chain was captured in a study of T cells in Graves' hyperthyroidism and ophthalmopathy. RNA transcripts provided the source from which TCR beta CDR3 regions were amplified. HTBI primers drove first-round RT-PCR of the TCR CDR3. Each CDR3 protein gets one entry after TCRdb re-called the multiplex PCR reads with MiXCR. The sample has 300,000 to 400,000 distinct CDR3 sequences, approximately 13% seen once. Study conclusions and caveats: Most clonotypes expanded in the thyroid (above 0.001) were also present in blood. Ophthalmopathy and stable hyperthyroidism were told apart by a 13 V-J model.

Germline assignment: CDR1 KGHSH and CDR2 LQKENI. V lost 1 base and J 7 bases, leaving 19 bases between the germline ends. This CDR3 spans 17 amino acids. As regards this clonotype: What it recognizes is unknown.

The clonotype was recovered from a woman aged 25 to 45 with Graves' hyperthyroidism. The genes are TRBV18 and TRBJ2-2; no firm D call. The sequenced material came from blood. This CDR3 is CASSPLAKSVQDGELFF. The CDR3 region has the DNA TGTGCCAGCTCACCACTCGCTAAAAGTGTCCAGGACGGGGAGCTGTTTTTT.